This T cell receptor beta chain emerged from a study of cytomegalovirus exposure and HLA in healthy donors (dated by TCRdb to about 2017). Regarding the study in general: An earlier analysis of 587 of the donors reported about 300 Gb of sequence data and 95 million to 140 million unique TCR beta sequences obtained from around 170 million T cells. An early release covering about 600 HLA-typed donors comprised 250 to 350 gigabases of sequencing data and 85 million to 100 million unique TCR sequences. Of the approximately 370 genotyped donors, 70% to 90% were placed in the genetic ancestry cluster associated with self-reported Caucasian donors. The study aimed to test whether signatures of past pathogen exposure could be identified by cataloging public T cell receptors. Using immunosequencing, the study profiled T cell repertoires from roughly 650 subjects and related those repertoires to cytomegalovirus serostatus. Along with the approximately 700-subject first cohort, a separate validation cohort of over a hundred different subjects was used. To predict cytomegalovirus infection status, the study combined high-throughput TCR immunosequencing, statistical association of individual TCRs with disease status, and machine learning. In a later analysis, previously published TCR beta repertoires from 500 to 750 donors were re-analyzed and high-resolution HLA genotyping was added so that TCR occurrence patterns could be studied. Rather than using new phenotypic data, the later analysis identified candidate immune exposures from TCR beta sequences and from how often those sequences occurred across donors. An earlier analysis of several hundred of the donors applied high-throughput TCR beta sequencing to assess whether each TCR beta V gene segment acted as functional or pseudogenic. Alongside the repertoire data, information on donor age, sex, ethnicity and CMV serostatus was compiled. In a later genetic analysis, genome-wide SNP genotypes for about three fifths of the 666 donors were used, and that subset was treated as a discovery cohort. Every discovery cohort repertoire had been produced on one sequencing platform. HLA typing included class I and class II loci at four-digit resolution. Typing coverage differed by locus: A, B, C, DRB1 and DQB1 were typed in roughly 620-640 donors, DQA1 in approximately 520, DPA1 in around 610, and DPB1 in just under 480. Roughly 5 DR-DQ haplotypes were handled as single units for association and clustering, since linkage in the cohort was strong. Among 300 to 500 genotyped donors of the cohort, an average of about 240,000 unique TCR beta nucleotide sequences was sequenced per donor, of which approximately 19% were non-productive.

The CDR3, from cysteine to phenylalanine, totals 17 residues. Only the CDR3 portion is preserved as DNA: 51 bases, with reading frame beginning at the first base. Preparation of the library involved the immunoSEQ multiplex PCR assay. For the multiplex PCR, a mixture combining 60 forward primers for TCR Vbeta segments and 13 reverse primers for TCR Jbeta segments was used. The CDR3 region of rearranged TCR beta genes was amplified from genomic DNA with a multiplex PCR assay. The Illumina HiSeq System was used to sequence the amplified TCR beta libraries as 87-base-pair reads. The published analysis was carried out like this. In a later analysis, tens of millions of unique TCR beta chains were counted across the approximately 620 repertoires, and about 9.9 million of these chains were shared by at least two donors. A nearest-neighbor algorithm error-corrected the raw reads and collapsed the reads into unique sequences, merging closely related sequences to remove PCR and sequencing errors. Alignment of CDR3 sequences to IMGT reference sequences was used to assign V, D and J gene segments. For a sequence to be retained, a match of at least six nucleotides was required to both a V gene segment and a J gene segment. A rearrangement counted as productive if the CDR3 had no stop codons and remained in frame with V and J, and every other rearrangement counted as non-productive. CDR3 was defined by IMGT convention, running from the second conserved V-encoded cysteine to the conserved J-encoded phenylalanine. In an earlier analysis of roughly 610 of the donors, sequences lacking an unambiguous match to a single V gene segment were excluded. In an earlier analysis of 587 of the donors, a V segment was called functional when productive rearrangements were above 56.7%, and segregating when the standard deviation between donors exceeded 5%. To diagnose cytomegalovirus status from the catalog of TCR beta chain sequences, a statistical classification framework was built. In a later analysis, V and J genes were assigned by comparing TCR nucleotide sequences against IMGT/GENE-DB human TR gene sequences. In a later analysis, CDR3 sequences and most-parsimonious VDJ recombination scenarios were assigned using the TCRdist pipeline. A later analysis defined each TCR beta chain by its CDR3 amino acid sequence plus V-gene family, and excluded reads lacking a unique V-gene family. A later analysis removed 450 to 600 highly shared, low-generation-probability nucleotide sequences to deal with suspected cross-contamination and a sequencing artifact. For each public chain, a later analysis derived a clonal expansion index from normalized ranks of inferred template counts within each repertoire. In a later analysis, generation probabilities were computed with a VDJ recombination model fitted to out-of-frame rearrangements, and the resulting probabilities were checked against IGoR. In a later analysis, TCR-TCR, TCR-HLA and TCR-CMV co-occurrence was scored with hypergeometric tests, and a repertoire-size bias correction was applied to TCR pairs. False discovery rates were estimated in a later analysis by permuting HLA or CMV assignments 20 times. In a later analysis, co-occurring TCRs were grouped using DBSCAN, with TCRdist sequence similarity added in when clustering inside HLA-allele-positive subsets. Repertoires with fewer than 30,000 or more than 120,000 public chains, plus five repertoires with anomalous nucleotide sharing, were excluded from co-occurrence clustering. TCRdb re-hosts the immuneACCESS table, in-frame sequences only. Its copies lack some clones; in the studies checked, an unresolved V gene accounts for under half of them, and the cause for the rest is not known. That table is the source of V, J and clone size, and D and trimming were worked out from the DNA. The sample has 150,000 or so clones on record, less than 10% of them singletons. 1.8% of the sample comes from the top ten.

General findings and caveats noted by the study authors: An earlier analysis of approximately 540 of the donors showed that most TCR beta V segments appeared in productive rearrangements either about 87% or about 30% of the time, which broadly matched IMGT annotations. Assigning TCR associations to individual alleles was difficult when HLA alleles, especially DR and DQ, strongly co-occurred. A later analysis found that HLA-associated TCR beta chains were more clonally expanded and had lower generation probabilities than equally common non-associated chains. Some IMGT-functional V segments, including TRBV6-2 and TRBV6-3, could not be distinguished by the 87-base-pair reads and were therefore excluded. According to the authors, the approach could potentially be generalized to other disease states and immunological phenotypes. In this cohort, only TCR beta chains were sequenced, and detectable features were limited by the absence of alpha or paired-chain data. The earlier analysis of approximately 560 of the donors excluded some 16 rarely observed V segments, including chromosome 9 orphons, because counts were too low. A total of fewer than 200 TCR beta chains were listed by the study as associated with cytomegalovirus. A later analysis reported that several top co-occurrence clusters appeared linked to parvovirus B19, influenza, CMV and Epstein-Barr virus. In vitro tests confirmed that three of the cytomegalovirus-associated TCR beta chains recognize cytomegalovirus antigens. In a later analysis, around 17,000 TCR beta sequences were associated with specific HLA alleles at a false discovery rate of 0.05. In a later genetic analysis, a missense DCLRE1C variant was associated with V-gene and J-gene trimming of TCR beta chains, and the association was replicated in an independent cohort. In a later analysis, most CMV-associated TCR beta chains were found to appear HLA-restricted, with HLA associations seemingly driven largely by CMV exposure. Sequencing depth was assumed to be roughly uniform across donors in the presence/absence analyses, though that assumption may not hold. In a later genetic analysis, fewer N-insertions in productive TCRs were reported among donors in an Asian-associated ancestry cluster than the roughly 710-donor mean. In a later analysis, TCR association rates were found to vary across HLA loci, with the most associated TCRs seen for DRB1 alleles and the fewest for HLA-C alleles. Immune exposure information for the cohort was limited to CMV serostatus. Linkage disequilibrium might explain the correlated functional status among segregating V segments, but an unknown experimental factor could not be excluded. A further reported finding was that TCR beta sequences accurately predicted the HLA-A and HLA-B alleles for most subjects in the first cohort. A group of highly shared sequence variants was considered likely to be a technical artifact of the sequencing pipeline. In both the original and validation cohorts, the classifier was reported to diagnose cytomegalovirus status with high specificity and sensitivity. While some public TCRs were present in many individuals, most TCR sequences turned up only very rarely across donors. Because some donors lacked HLA typing at each locus, the association tests relied only on the typed subset.

The cohort was made up of around 720 healthy bone marrow donors. At the time of sampling, every cohort member was nominally healthy, though immune exposures that went unrecorded were likely present. The donor was CMV seronegative and belonged to the group of around 350 seronegative cohort members. Each donor provided a peripheral blood sample, and peripheral blood mononuclear cells were used for TCR beta sequencing. The Qiagen DNeasy Blood Extraction Kit was used to extract genomic DNA from the blood cell samples. Concerning this clone: Its antigen remains undetermined. No per-base quality is available; no much larger clone lies one base away.

The TCR comes from a man between 50 and 59 years old in good health and CMV-seronegative. In this chain, TRBV1 is recombined with TRBJ2-5; the listed D gene, TRBD2, was not tested against the DNA. The J call is doubtful: the DNA matches TRBJ2-7 better. TRBV1 is labeled a pseudogene. What was sequenced was PBMCs. The CDR3: CTSSQDRERRTPYEQYF. The sequenced DNA is TGCACCAGCAGCCAAGATCGGGAGCGGAGGACCCCCTACGAGCAGTACTTC.